The rows below give T cell receptor beta chains drawn from one sample of a study of shared clonotypes between healthy human individuals. Data came from immunoSEQ multiplex PCR; TCRdb stores just in-frame clones and leaves some out. The sample yields some 580,000 clones, 95% to 98% seen once. Sequencing input: naive CD8+ T cells sorted from blood. These receptors all stem from a man aged 25-45 years in good health. CDR3s include the opening cysteine and the closing phenylalanine or tryptophan. D genes are given only for firm matches.

>TRBJ2-1|.|TRBV6-5
CASSYETGTYNEQFF
TGTGCCAGCAGTTATGAGACTGGCACTTACAATGAGCAGTTCTTC
>TRBJ2-7|TRBD2|TRBV13
CASSLSGIPYEQYF
TGTGCCAGCAGCTTAAGCGGGATCCCCTACGAGCAGTACTTC
>TRBJ1-2|.|TRBV28
CASNPPLGYGYTF
TGTGCCAGCAACCCCCCCTTGGGCTATGGCTACACCTTC
>TRBJ2-1|.|TRBV7-9
CASSHTGSGLYNEQFF
TGTGCCAGCAGCCACACTGGCAGCGGGCTATACAATGAGCAGTTCTTC
>TRBJ1-1|.|TRBV6-6
CASSPLDTEAFF
TGTGCCAGCAGCCCCCTAGACACTGAAGCTTTCTTT
>TRBJ2-2|TRBD1|TRBV7-9
CASSSNLVGTVPGELFF
TGTGCCAGCAGCTCAAACTTGGTCGGGACAGTTCCCGGGGAGCTGTTTTTT
>TRBJ1-5|TRBD1|TRBV11-2
CASSEGQQPQHF
TGTGCCAGCAGCGAGGGACAGCAGCCCCAGCATTTT
>TRBJ2-1|TRBD2|TRBV29-1
CSVEGGSGSAYNEQFF
TGCAGCGTTGAGGGGGGCAGCGGGAGCGCCTACAATGAGCAGTTCTTC
>TRBJ2-7|.|TRBV7-9
CASSLEQGTYEQYF
TGTGCCAGCAGCTTAGAACAGGGTACCTACGAGCAGTACTTC
>TRBJ2-1|TRBD2|TRBV19
CASSVTSGLYNEQFF
TGTGCCAGTAGTGTGACTAGCGGACTATACAATGAGCAGTTCTTC
>TRBJ2-1|TRBD2|TRBV28
CASSFYGKAGTSGYNEQFF
TGTGCCAGCAGTTTTTATGGCAAGGCCGGGACTAGCGGATACAATGAGCAGTTCTTC